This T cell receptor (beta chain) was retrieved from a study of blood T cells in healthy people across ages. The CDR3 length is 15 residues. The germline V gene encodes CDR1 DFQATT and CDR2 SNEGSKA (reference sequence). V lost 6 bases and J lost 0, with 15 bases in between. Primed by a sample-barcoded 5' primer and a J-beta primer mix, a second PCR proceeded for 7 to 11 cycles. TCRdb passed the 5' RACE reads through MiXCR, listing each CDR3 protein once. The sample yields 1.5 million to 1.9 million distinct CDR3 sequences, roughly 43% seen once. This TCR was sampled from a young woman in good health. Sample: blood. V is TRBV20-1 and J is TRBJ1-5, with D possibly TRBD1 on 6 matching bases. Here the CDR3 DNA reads TGCAGTGCCGCACAGGGAATTACTAGCAATCAGCCCCAGCATTTT. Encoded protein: CSAAQGITSNQPQHF.